The rows below give T cell receptor beta chains drawn from one sample of a study of OX40 agonist ivuxolimab in advanced cancers. Repertoires were generated with immunoSEQ multiplex PCR, while TCRdb's copy carries only in-frame clones and drops some. The top ten clones hold over 0.6% of a sample with 60,000 or so clones, around 85% of them seen once. The sample consisted of CD4+ or CD8+ T cells sorted from blood, taken in a trial of the OX40 agonist ivuxolimab. The receptor set was obtained from an adult with an advanced solid tumor such as melanoma, head and neck, liver or kidney cancer. The CDR3 runs from the conserved cysteine through the conserved F or W. Fields, in order: CDR3 protein, CDR3 DNA, CDR3 length, V gene, D gene, clone size, J gene. The D gene is left open where the match is weak. Some rows mark clone size as missing; the rest say once, few, many or name a class of expanded clone.

CASSPGTANTGELFF,TGTGCCAGCAGCCCTGGGACAGCGAACACCGGGGAGCTGTTTTTT,15,TRBV9,TRBD1,.,TRBJ2-2
CASSPSGRTYNEQFF,TGTGCCAGCAGTCCCAGCGGGAGGACCTACAATGAGCAGTTCTTC,15,TRBV7-8,TRBD2,.,TRBJ2-1
CASRSPGASTEAFF,TGTGCCAGTAGGTCCCCGGGGGCGAGTACTGAAGCTTTCTTT,14,TRBV19,.,once,TRBJ1-1
CASSLGRRGGQPQHF,TGTGCCAGCAGCTTAGGCCGCAGGGGAGGGCAGCCCCAGCATTTT,15,TRBV13,.,.,TRBJ1-5
CASSLKPQGYEQYF,TGTGCCAGCAGTTTAAAACCGCAGGGCTACGAGCAGTACTTC,14,TRBV27,.,.,TRBJ2-7
CASSFSGGDTETQYF,TGTGCCAGCAGCTTCTCAGGGGGGGATACAGAGACCCAGTACTTC,15,TRBV7-6,.,.,TRBJ2-5
CASSLYGEEQYF,TGTGCCAGCAGTTTGTATGGGGAAGAGCAGTACTTC,12,TRBV28,.,.,TRBJ2-7
CAIIGEGRTSPGNTIYF,TGTGCCATCATAGGTGAGGGTCGGACGAGCCCTGGAAACACCATATATTTT,17,TRBV10-3,.,.,TRBJ1-3
CASSLGDRIYEQYF,TGTGCCAGCAGCTTAGGCGACAGAATATACGAGCAGTACTTC,14,TRBV11-2,.,.,TRBJ2-7
CASSVSGGELFF,TGTGCCAGCTCAGTATCTGGCGGGGAGCTGTTTTTT,12,TRBV28,.,.,TRBJ2-2
CASGLEAYPNTEAFF,TGTGCTAGTGGTTTGGAGGCCTACCCAAACACTGAAGCTTTCTTT,15,TRBV12-5,.,.,TRBJ1-1
CASSFEDRAGGETQYF,TGCGCCAGCAGCTTCGAAGACAGGGCTGGGGGGGAGACCCAGTACTTC,16,TRBV5-1,.,.,TRBJ2-5
CASSLDGGETQYF,TGTGCCAGCAGCTTGGATGGAGGGGAGACCCAGTACTTC,13,TRBV5-5,.,.,TRBJ2-5